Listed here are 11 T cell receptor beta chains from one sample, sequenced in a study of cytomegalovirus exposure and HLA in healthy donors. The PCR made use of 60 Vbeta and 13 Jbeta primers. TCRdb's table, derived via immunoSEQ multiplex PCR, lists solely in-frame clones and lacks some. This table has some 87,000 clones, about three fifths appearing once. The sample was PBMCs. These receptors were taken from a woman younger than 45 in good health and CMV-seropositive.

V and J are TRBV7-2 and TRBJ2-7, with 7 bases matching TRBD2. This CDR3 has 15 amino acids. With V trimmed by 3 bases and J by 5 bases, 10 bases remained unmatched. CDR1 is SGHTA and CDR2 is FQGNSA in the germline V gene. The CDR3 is CASSFRPTSLDEQYF. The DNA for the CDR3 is TGTGCCAGCAGCTTCCGCCCGACTAGCTTGGACGAGCAGTACTTC.

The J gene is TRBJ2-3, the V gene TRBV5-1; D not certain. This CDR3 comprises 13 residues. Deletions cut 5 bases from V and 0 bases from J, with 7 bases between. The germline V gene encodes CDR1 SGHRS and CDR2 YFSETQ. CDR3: CASSYTSTDTQYF. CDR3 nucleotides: TGCGCCAGCAGTTATACTAGCACAGATACGCAGTATTTT.

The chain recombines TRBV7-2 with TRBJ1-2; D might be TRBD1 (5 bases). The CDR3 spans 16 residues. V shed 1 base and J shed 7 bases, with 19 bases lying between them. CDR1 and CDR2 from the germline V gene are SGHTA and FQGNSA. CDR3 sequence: CASSLEGTGRAVGYTF. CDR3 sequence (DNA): TGTGCCAGCAGCTTAGAAGGGACCGGGAGAGCGGTTGGCTACACCTTC.

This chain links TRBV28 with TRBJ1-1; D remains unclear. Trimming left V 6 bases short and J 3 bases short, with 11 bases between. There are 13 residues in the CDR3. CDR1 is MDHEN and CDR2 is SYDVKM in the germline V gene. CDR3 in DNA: TGTGCCAGCAGAAACATTGGAGACACTGAAGCTTTCTTT. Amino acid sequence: CASRNIGDTEAFF.

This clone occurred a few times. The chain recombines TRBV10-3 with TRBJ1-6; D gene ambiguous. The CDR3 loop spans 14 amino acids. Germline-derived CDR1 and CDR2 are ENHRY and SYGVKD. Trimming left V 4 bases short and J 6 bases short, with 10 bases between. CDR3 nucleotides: TGTGCCATCAGTGGGGCCACAGTTAATTCACCCCTCCACTTT. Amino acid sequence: CAISGATVNSPLHF.

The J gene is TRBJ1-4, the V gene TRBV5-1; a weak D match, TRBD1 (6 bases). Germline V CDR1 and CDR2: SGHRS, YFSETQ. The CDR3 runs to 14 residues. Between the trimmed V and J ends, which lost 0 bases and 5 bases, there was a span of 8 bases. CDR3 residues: CASSLGRGNEKLFF. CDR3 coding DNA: TGCGCCAGCAGCTTGGGAAGGGGGAATGAAAAACTGTTTTTT. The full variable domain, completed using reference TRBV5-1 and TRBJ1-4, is KAGVTQTPRYLIKTRGQQVTLSCSPISGHRSVSWYQQTPGQGLQFLFEYFSETQRNKGNFPGRFSGRQFSNSRSEMNVSTLELGDSALYLCASSLGRGNEKLFFGSGTQLSVL.

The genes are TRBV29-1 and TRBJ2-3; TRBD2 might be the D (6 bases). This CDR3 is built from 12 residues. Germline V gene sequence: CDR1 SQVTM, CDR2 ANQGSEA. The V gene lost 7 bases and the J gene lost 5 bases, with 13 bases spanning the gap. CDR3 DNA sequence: TGCAGCGACTCGGGGCGGGGAGATACGCAGTATTTT. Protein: CSDSGRGDTQYF.

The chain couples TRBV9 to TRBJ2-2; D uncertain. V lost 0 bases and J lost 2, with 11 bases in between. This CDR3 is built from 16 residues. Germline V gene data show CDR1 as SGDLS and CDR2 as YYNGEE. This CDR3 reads CASSVDSRLNTGELFF. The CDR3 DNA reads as TGTGCCAGCAGCGTAGATAGTCGGTTAAACACCGGGGAGCTGTTTTTT.

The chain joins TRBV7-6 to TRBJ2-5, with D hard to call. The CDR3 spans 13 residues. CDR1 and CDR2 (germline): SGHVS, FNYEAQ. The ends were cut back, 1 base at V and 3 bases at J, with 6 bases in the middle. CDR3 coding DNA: TGTGCCAGCAGCTTAGATGTAAAAGAGACCCAGTACTTC. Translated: CASSLDVKETQYF.

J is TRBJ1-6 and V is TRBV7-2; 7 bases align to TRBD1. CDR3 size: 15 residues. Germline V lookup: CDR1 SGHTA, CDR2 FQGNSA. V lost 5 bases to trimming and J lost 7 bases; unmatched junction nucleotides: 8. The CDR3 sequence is CASSLAGTENSPLHF. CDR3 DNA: TGTGCCAGCAGCCTCGCGGGGACAGAAAATTCACCCCTCCACTTT.

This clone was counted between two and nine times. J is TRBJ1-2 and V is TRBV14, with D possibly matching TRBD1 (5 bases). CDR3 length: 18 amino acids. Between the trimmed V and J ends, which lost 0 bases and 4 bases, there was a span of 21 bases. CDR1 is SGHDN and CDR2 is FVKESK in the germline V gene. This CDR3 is CASSQDFLGAVPIYGYTF. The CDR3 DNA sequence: TGTGCCAGCAGCCAAGATTTTTTAGGGGCCGTACCGATCTATGGCTACACCTTC.